Below, 25 T cell receptor beta chains from the same sample are listed, as sequenced in a study of T cells after posttransplantation cyclophosphamide. The repertoire was sequenced with immunoSEQ multiplex PCR; TCRdb's copy has only in-frame clones and lacks some. The sample contains over 35,000 clones, none occurring once; more than 2% lies in the top ten. Sequenced sample: PBMCs. These receptors were obtained from a man in his forties in good health, CMV-negative, and a related stem cell transplant donor.

V and J are TRBV27 and TRBJ2-1; 7 positions agree with TRBD2. V shed 6 bases, J shed 4 bases, and the junction held 6 bases outside the gene matches. The CDR3 has 14 amino acids. From germline, CDR1 is MNHEY and CDR2 SMNVEV (reference sequence). This CDR3 reads CASRTARGYNEQFF. The CDR3 DNA reads as TGTGCCAGCAGGACCGCGCGGGGGTACAATGAGCAGTTCTTC.

This sequence joins TRBV4-2 and TRBJ2-4; TRBD2 agrees at 14 bases. Trimming took 4 bases from V and 1 from J; bases not matched to a gene: 12. Germline V lookup: CDR1 LGHNA, CDR2 YNFKEQ. The length of the CDR3 is 20 residues. The CDR3 DNA is TGTGCCAGCAGCCCCATTGGAGGGACTAGCGGGAGAAAGGCCAAAAACATTCAGTACTTC. Protein: CASSPIGGTSGRKAKNIQYF.

This clone was seen a few times. The sample contains more than one DNA sequence encoding this CDR3. V is TRBV6-6 and J is TRBJ2-1, with D possibly TRBD2 on 5 matching bases. The CDR3 sequence is 13 residues long. Germline values: CDR1 MNHNY, CDR2 SVGAGI (reference sequence). V was pared by 9 bases and J by 0 bases, with 9 bases between. Here the CDR3 reads CASVGSSYNEQFF. For the CDR3, the DNA is TGTGCCAGTGTGGGGAGCTCCTACAATGAGCAGTTCTTC.

This clone was detected a few times. This chain uses TRBV28 with TRBJ1-5; D is perhaps TRBD1 (5 bases). This CDR3 contains 16 residues. V was pared by 4 bases and J by 4 bases, with 17 bases between. Germline V CDR1 and CDR2: MDHEN, SYDVKM. The CDR3 sequence: CASSSASGGGNQPQHF. CDR3 coding DNA: TGTGCCAGCAGTTCCGCCTCGGGGGGAGGTAATCAGCCCCAGCATTTT. Looking up the rest from reference TRBV28 and TRBJ1-5 gives the full variable domain: DVKVTQSSRYLVKRTGEKVFLECVQDMDHENMFWYRQDPGLGLRLIYFSYDVKMKEKGDIPEGYSVSREKKERFSLILESASTNQTSMYLCASSSASGGGNQPQHFGDGTRLSIL.

There are many counts of this clone. This chain connects TRBV19 to TRBJ1-4, with D tentatively TRBD1 (5 bases). Deletions cut 6 bases from V and 10 bases from J, with 15 bases between. The germline V gene has CDR1 LNHDA and CDR2 SQIVND (reference sequence). The CDR3 runs 13 residues. DNA of the CDR3: TGTGCCAGTAGCCCTGACAGTACTCTAAAACTGTTTTTT. It translates to CASSPDSTLKLFF. Using reference TRBV19 and TRBJ1-4 for the parts outside the CDR3, the full variable domain is DGGITQSPKYLFRKEGQNVTLSCEQNLNHDAMYWYRQDPGQGLRLIYYSQIVNDFQKGDIAEGYSVSREKKESFPLTVTSAQKNPTAFYLCASSPDSTLKLFFGSGTQLSVL.

This clone has at least ten counts. The V and J genes are TRBV7-9 and TRBJ2-7; 14 nucleotides agree with TRBD2. V shed 5 bases, J shed 0 bases, and the junction held 6 bases outside the gene matches. CDR3 size: 17 residues. From germline, CDR1 is SEHNR and CDR2 FQNEAQ (reference sequence). The chain's CDR3 is CASSLGLAGDSSYEQYV. The CDR3 region has the DNA TGTGCCAGCAGCCTGGGACTAGCGGGGGATAGCTCCTACGAGCAGTACGTC.

Ten or more counts support this clone. Here the CDR3 reads CASGRDFGTDTQYF. The CDR3 DNA is TGCGCCAGCGGGAGGGATTTCGGCACAGATACGCAGTATTTT. This chain joins TRBV5-1 and TRBJ2-3; TRBD2 matches 7 bases. V lost 7 bases, J lost 1 base, and 6 bases stayed unmatched. This CDR3 region has 14 residues. Germline V gives CDR1 SGHRS, CDR2 YFSETQ.

This clone showed up many times. This chain uses TRBV2 with TRBJ2-3, with 9 bases lining up with TRBD2. CDR3 length: 15 amino acids. The V gene end was trimmed by 7 bases and the J gene end by 2 bases; junction bases not matched to a gene: 7. The germline gives CDR1 SNHLY, CDR2 FYNNEI. Here the CDR3 DNA reads TGTGCCAGCATTCCTAGCGGGACTTACACAGATACGCAGTATTTT. Translating it yields CASIPSGTYTDTQYF. The full variable domain, rest sourced from reference TRBV2 and TRBJ2-3, is EPEVTQTPSHQVTQMGQEVILRCVPISNHLYFYWYRQILGQKVEFLVSFYNNEISEKSEIFDDQFSVERPDGSNFTLKIRSTKLEDSAMYFCASIPSGTYTDTQYFGPGTRLTVL.

The chain combines TRBV30 with TRBJ1-4; D not certain. The CDR3 loop spans 16 amino acids. Trimming cost V 0 bases and J 3 bases, with 14 bases left between them. Germline lookup yields CDR1 GTSNPN and CDR2 SVGIG (reference sequence). The CDR3 DNA sequence: TGTGCCTGGAGTGTAGGTGGCGAGAGGGCTAATGAAAAACTGTTTTTT. Protein: CAWSVGGERANEKLFF.

This clone occurred many times. The chain employs TRBV2 and TRBJ1-1; TRBD1 matches 9 bases. The CDR3 totals 14 residues. J was trimmed by 5 bases and V by 7 bases; bases with no gene match: 8. Germline assignment: CDR1 SNHLY and CDR2 FYNNEI. CDR3 nucleotide sequence: TGTGCCAGCACCACGGGACAGGGACAAACTGAAGCTTTCTTT. Its translation: CASTTGQGQTEAFF.

This clone was seen many times. J is TRBJ1-2 and V is TRBV10-3; 8 bases are a match to TRBD1. This CDR3 has 16 residues. Germline V gives CDR1 ENHRY, CDR2 SYGVKD. Trimming removed 2 bases from V and 7 bases from J; junction bases left unmatched: 12. CDR3 DNA sequence: TGTGCCATCAGTGAGAAAACGACAGGGGTTCTTCGTGGCTACACCTTC. This gives the protein CAISEKTTGVLRGYTF.

This clone was picked up many times. The rearrangement links TRBV5-6 to TRBJ2-7; weak D call: TRBD1 (6 bases). The germline V gene has CDR1 SGHDT and CDR2 YYEEEE. V was trimmed by 4 bases and J by 4 bases, leaving 15 bases between them. There are 14 residues in the CDR3. CDR3 amino acids: CASSVRRGLYEQYF. CDR3 bases: TGTGCCAGCAGCGTAAGAAGGGGGTTGTACGAGCAGTACTTC.

There are a few counts of this clone. The chain is built from TRBV30 and TRBJ2-3, with 12 bases matching TRBD2. The germline V gene encodes CDR1 GTSNPN and CDR2 SVGIG (reference sequence). V lost 5 bases and J lost 1; bases outside the gene matches: 1. This CDR3 has 14 amino acids. The CDR3 DNA is TGTGCCTGGGGACTAGCGGGGCGCACAGATACGCAGTATTTT. This gives the protein CAWGLAGRTDTQYF.

This clone was recorded a few times. CDR3 bases: TGCGCCAGCAGCTTGCGTACAAGCACAGATACGCAGTATTTT. Translation gives CASSLRTSTDTQYF. The rearrangement uses TRBV5-1 and TRBJ2-3; no firm D call. The CDR3 is 14 amino acids. V lost 1 base and J lost 0, with 6 bases in between. Germline values: CDR1 SGHRS, CDR2 YFSETQ.

The gene calls are TRBV4-1 and TRBJ1-5, with D perhaps TRBD1 (5 bases). Germline V gene data show CDR1 as MGHRA and CDR2 as YSYEKL. The CDR3 has 17 residues. V shed 4 bases and J shed 6 bases, with 22 bases lying between them. CDR3 sequence reads: CASSRVGGTDGGQPQHF. As DNA, the CDR3 is TGCGCCAGCAGCCGAGTGGGGGGGACGGACGGCGGTCAGCCCCAGCATTTT.

This clone was detected ten times or more. The gene calls are TRBV5-4 and TRBJ1-2, with D hard to call. Trimming took off 1 base at V and 5 bases at J, with 15 bases between the two ends. This CDR3 contains 15 residues. Germline CDR1 SGHNT, CDR2 YYREEE (reference sequence). The CDR3 spells CASSLFGSGYYGYTF. In DNA, the CDR3 is TGTGCCAGCAGCTTGTTCGGCAGCGGATATTATGGCTACACCTTC.

The V gene is TRBV4-3, the J gene TRBJ2-3, with D unresolved. V lost 0 bases and J lost 2, with 9 bases in between. Germline V gene sequence: CDR1 LGHNA, CDR2 YSLEER. The CDR3 loop spans 15 amino acids. For the CDR3, the DNA is TGCGCCAGCAGCCAAGAGTCCCACTCCACAGATACGCAGTATTTT. This encodes CASSQESHSTDTQYF.

This clone has a count of ten or more. The chain links TRBV29-1 to TRBJ2-1; D call uncertain. Trimming cost V 7 bases and J 0 bases, with 13 bases left between them. Per the germline V gene, CDR1 is SQVTM and CDR2 is ANQGSEA. The CDR3 runs to 14 residues. The CDR3 coding sequence is TGCAGCGGTAAAGGCGGTAGCTCCTACAATGAGCAGTTCTTC. Translated: CSGKGGSSYNEQFF.

In its sample, this clone was seen many times. The sample has other DNA sequences that encode this CDR3 too. The chain employs TRBV5-6 and TRBJ1-5; D is perhaps TRBD1 (5 bases). The length of the CDR3 is 14 residues. CDR1 is SGHDT, CDR2 YYEEEE, per germline. Trimming pared 4 bases from V and 4 bases from J, leaving 12 bases between. CDR3: CASSRWGGNQPQHF. The CDR3 bases are TGTGCCAGCAGCCGTTGGGGGGGGAATCAGCCCCAGCATTTT. Based on the CDR3 plus reference TRBV5-6 and TRBJ1-5, the full variable domain is DAGVTQSPTHLIKTRGQQVTLRCSPKSGHDTVSWYQQALGQGPQFIFQYYEEEERQRGNFPDRFSGHQFPNYSSELNVNALLLGDSALYLCASSRWGGNQPQHFGDGTRLSIL.

In its sample, this clone was seen many times. The CDR3 protein is CASSPSDHRDRGRLSYGYTF. The CDR3 DNA follows: TGTGCCAGCAGCCCCAGTGACCACCGGGACAGGGGGAGGTTGAGCTATGGCTACACCTTC. V usage is TRBV6-4 and J usage is TRBJ1-2, with 11 bases fitting TRBD1. Losses at the gene ends were 6 bases for V and 4 bases for J; bases not matched to a gene: 22. There are 20 residues in the CDR3. Germline V lookup: CDR1 MRHNA, CDR2 SNTAGT.

This clone was detected many times. The rearrangement uses TRBV27 and TRBJ1-1; 7 nucleotides match TRBD1. Trimming cost V 5 bases and J 0 bases; bases outside gene matches: 18. This CDR3 region has 19 residues. Germline values: CDR1 MNHEY, CDR2 SMNVEV (reference sequence). Written as DNA, the CDR3 is TGTGCCAGCAGTCTCATTCCCTTCACAGGGGAAGCGTTGAACACTGAAGCTTTCTTT. Residues: CASSLIPFTGEALNTEAFF.

This clone occurred a few times. This chain uses TRBV7-2 with TRBJ2-5, with D possibly TRBD1 on 5 matching bases. The ends were cut back, 3 bases at V and 4 bases at J, with 12 bases in the middle. Germline assignment: CDR1 SGHTA and CDR2 FQGNSA. This CDR3 has 14 amino acids. CDR3 sequence reads: CASSFSQGVETQYF. CDR3 sequence (DNA): TGTGCCAGCAGCTTTTCGCAGGGTGTAGAGACCCAGTACTTC.

This clone was recorded many times. The chain recombines TRBV6-6 with TRBJ2-7, with 10 bases matching TRBD1. J was trimmed by 7 bases and V by 2 bases; bases with no gene match: 11. Germline V gene sequence: CDR1 MNHNY, CDR2 SVGAGI (reference sequence). This CDR3 region has 16 residues. The CDR3 here is CASSYPRDRGAQEQYF. CDR3 sequence (DNA): TGTGCCAGCAGTTACCCGAGGGACAGGGGAGCACAAGAGCAGTACTTC.

This clone occurred many times. The rearrangement joins TRBV10-3 to TRBJ2-2; 7 bases align to TRBD2. CDR1 is ENHRY and CDR2 is SYGVKD in the germline V gene. V lost 7 bases to trimming and J lost 6 bases; unmatched junction nucleotides: 5. The CDR3 extends over 13 amino acids. CDR3 coding DNA: TGTGCCATCATGGGGGAGGGTGCCGGGGAGCTGTTTTTT. This gives the protein CAIMGEGAGELFF.

In this sample, this clone turned up many times. The chain joins TRBV5-1 to TRBJ2-3; 10 nucleotides align to TRBD1. V shed 5 bases and J 1 base; nucleotides not matched to a gene: 1. The CDR3 spans 14 residues. Germline CDR1 reads SGHRS; CDR2 reads YFSETQ. The CDR3 region has the DNA TGCGCCAGCAGAGGGACAGGGGGCACAGATACGCAGTATTTT. It specifies CASRGTGGTDTQYF. The whole variable domain, remainder taken from reference TRBV5-1 and TRBJ2-3, is KAGVTQTPRYLIKTRGQQVTLSCSPISGHRSVSWYQQTPGQGLQFLFEYFSETQRNKGNFPGRFSGRQFSNSRSEMNVSTLELGDSALYLCASRGTGGTDTQYFGPGTRLTVL.